One and the same sample provided the 17 T cell receptor beta chains below, sequenced in a study of control samples from healthy donors and cancer patients. TCRdb's copy holds only in-frame clones and misses some; the assay was immunoSEQ multiplex PCR. The table has about 12,000 clones, around nine tenths seen once. Sequenced material: formalin-fixed, paraffin-embedded tissue. These receptors were collected from a male donor with melanoma.

V gene TRBV6-5 combines with J gene TRBJ2-1; possible D gene TRBD2, 6 bases. The V gene's germline CDR1 is MNHEY and CDR2 SVGAGI. Between the trimmed V and J ends, which lost 5 bases and 4 bases, there was a span of 12 bases. The CDR3 spans 14 residues. CDR3 sequence (DNA): TGTGCCAGCAGTCCCTACGGGACTTACAATGAGCAGTTCTTC. Residues: CASSPYGTYNEQFF.

The V and J genes are TRBV27 and TRBJ2-2; D gene unclear. The CDR3 length is 14 residues. The germline V gene has CDR1 MNHEY and CDR2 SMNVEV (reference sequence). V was pared by 8 bases and J by 5 bases, with 15 bases between. The CDR3 DNA is TGTGCCAGCGGGCTGGGGATGGGGACCGGGGAGCTGTTTTTT. This codes for CASGLGMGTGELFF.

The chain is built from TRBV15 and TRBJ1-2, with a tentative D call TRBD1 (5 bases). The CDR3 covers 13 residues. The germline V gene has CDR1 LNHNV and CDR2 YYDKDF (reference sequence). Trimming took 1 base from V and 7 from J, leaving 10 bases between them. CDR3 amino acids: CATSRARVGGYTF. CDR3 bases: TGTGCCACCAGCAGAGCCAGGGTCGGTGGCTACACCTTC.

This chain joins TRBV2 and TRBJ1-3; TRBD1 matches at 7 bases. V shed 5 bases, J shed 4 bases, and the junction held 2 bases outside the gene matches. The germline CDR1 and CDR2 sequences are SNHLY and FYNNEI. The CDR3 loop spans 13 amino acids. CDR3 nucleotides: TGTGCCAGCAGTACAGGGGAGGGAAACACCATATATTTT. Translation gives CASSTGEGNTIYF.

J is TRBJ2-1 and V is TRBV12-5; D not certain. The V end was cut by 1 base, the J end by 0 bases, with 7 bases between. This CDR3 spans 15 amino acids. Germline-derived CDR1 and CDR2 are LGHNT and FRNRAP. The CDR3 DNA follows: TGTGCTAGTGGTTTGGGTAGTAGCTCCTACAATGAGCAGTTCTTC. As protein: CASGLGSSSYNEQFF.

V is TRBV7-9 and J is TRBJ2-7, with 7 bases identical to TRBD2. V was pared by 2 bases and J by 2 bases, with 3 bases of the junction left unmatched. Germline CDR1 is SEHNR and CDR2 is FQNEAQ (reference sequence). This CDR3 has 14 residues. In DNA, the CDR3 is TGTGCCAGCAGCTTAAACGCGGGAGCCTACGAGCAGTACTTC. Residues: CASSLNAGAYEQYF.

This clone was seen once. This chain connects TRBV9 to TRBJ1-6; a weak D match, TRBD1 (5 bases). CDR1 and CDR2 from the germline V gene are SGDLS and YYNGEE. V lost 3 bases to trimming and J lost 6 bases, with 10 bases between them. The CDR3 has 14 residues. The CDR3 loop reads CASSGGLTNSPLHF. In nucleotides, the CDR3 is TGTGCCAGCAGCGGGGGACTGACTAATTCACCCCTCCACTTT.

The V and J genes are TRBV28 and TRBJ1-5, with 9 nucleotides matching TRBD1. Losses at the gene ends were 6 bases for V and 1 base for J; bases not matched to a gene: 13. The CDR3 is 18 residues long. Germline-derived CDR1 and CDR2 are MDHEN and SYDVKM. CDR3 amino acids: CASRRATGGGGSNQPQHF. In DNA, the CDR3 is TGTGCCAGCAGAAGAGCTACAGGGGGCGGGGGCAGCAATCAGCCCCAGCATTTT. Full variable domain (outside the CDR3, taken from reference TRBV28 and TRBJ1-5): DVKVTQSSRYLVKRTGEKVFLECVQDMDHENMFWYRQDPGLGLRLIYFSYDVKMKEKGDIPEGYSVSREKKERFSLILESASTNQTSMYLCASRRATGGGGSNQPQHFGDGTRLSIL.

The count of this clone is one. The genes are TRBV15 and TRBJ2-2, with 7 bases identical to TRBD1. The V gene's germline CDR1 is LNHNV and CDR2 YYDKDF (reference sequence). This CDR3 has 17 amino acids. V lost 3 bases, J lost 1 base, and 8 bases stayed unmatched. CDR3 amino acids: CATSSRQGRGNTGELFF. CDR3 in DNA: TGTGCCACCAGCAGCAGACAGGGAAGGGGGAACACCGGGGAGCTGTTTTTT.

This clone was seen once. This chain connects TRBV10-3 to TRBJ1-5; weak D call: TRBD1 (5 bases). V dropped 5 bases and J dropped 11 bases, with 13 bases sitting between them. Germline CDR1 ENHRY, CDR2 SYGVKD. The CDR3 is made up of 12 amino acids. The CDR3 sequence is CAISPPMGAQHF. The CDR3 coding sequence is TGTGCCATCAGTCCCCCAATGGGGGCCCAGCATTTT.

V usage is TRBV16 and J usage is TRBJ1-3; D unclear. V was trimmed by 3 bases and J by 0 bases, leaving 9 bases between them. CDR1 is KGHSY, CDR2 FQNENV, per germline. The CDR3 length is 15 residues. The CDR3 reads CASSHEQSSGNTIYF. The DNA for the CDR3 is TGTGCCAGCAGCCATGAGCAGAGCTCTGGAAACACCATATATTTT.

The rearrangement joins TRBV27 to TRBJ2-1; 13 bases align to TRBD2. Germline trimming cut 4 bases from V and 6 bases from J; bases unmatched to any gene: 3. The CDR3 has 15 residues. CDR1 is MNHEY and CDR2 is SMNVEV in the germline V gene (reference sequence). The CDR3 DNA is TGTGCCAGCAGTTCAGGGACTAGCGGGATCAATGAGCAGTTCTTC. Its protein is CASSSGTSGINEQFF.

This clone was picked up one time. The rearrangement links TRBV5-1 to TRBJ2-1; TRBD2 aligns across 10 bases. The CDR3 runs to 14 residues. Germline CDR1 is SGHRS and CDR2 is YFSETQ. J gave up 3 bases and V 7 bases, and 4 bases lay outside the gene matches. The CDR3 DNA follows: TGCGCCAGCCACCAGCGGGAGGGCTACAATGAGCAGTTCTTC. It specifies CASHQREGYNEQFF.

The DNA for the CDR3 is TGTGCCAGCGAACTAGCGGAAGGCAATGAGCAGTTCTTC. It encodes CASELAEGNEQFF. The genes are TRBV19 and TRBJ2-1, with 8 bases matching TRBD2. CDR3 length: 13 residues. Germline V gene lookup returns CDR1 LNHDA and CDR2 SQIVND (reference sequence). Trimming at V came to 9 bases and at J to 6 bases, leaving 7 bases not matched to a gene.

This chain uses TRBV7-6 with TRBJ1-5; D unresolved. V was trimmed by 5 bases and J by 1 base, leaving 6 bases between them. The CDR3 is made up of 13 amino acids. Germline CDR1 and CDR2: SGHVS and FNYEAQ. The CDR3 region has the DNA TGTGCCAGCAGCCCTGAGAGCAATCAGCCCCAGCATTTT. Protein sequence: CASSPESNQPQHF.

This chain links TRBV6-4 with TRBJ2-2; the D gene is possibly TRBD1 (6 bases). Trimming removed 10 bases at V and 2 bases at J, with 23 bases between. Germline V gene data show CDR1 as MRHNA and CDR2 as SNTAGT. The length of the CDR3 is 17 residues. CDR3 bases: TGTGCCACCCTGGGACAAGGCCGCATTTTTAACACCGGGGAGCTGTTTTTT. It is translated as CATLGQGRIFNTGELFF.

V is TRBV28 and J is TRBJ1-1; possibly TRBD1 for D (5 bases). V was clipped by 5 bases and J by 1 base, with 17 bases between them. Germline V lookup: CDR1 MDHEN, CDR2 SYDVKM. This CDR3 comprises 16 residues. CDR3 bases: TGTGCCAGCAGTAAATATGTAGGAGGGGCGAACACTGAAGCTTTCTTT. It is translated as CASSKYVGGANTEAFF. Looking up the rest from reference TRBV28 and TRBJ1-1 gives the full variable domain: DVKVTQSSRYLVKRTGEKVFLECVQDMDHENMFWYRQDPGLGLRLIYFSYDVKMKEKGDIPEGYSVSREKKERFSLILESASTNQTSMYLCASSKYVGGANTEAFFGQGTRLTVV.